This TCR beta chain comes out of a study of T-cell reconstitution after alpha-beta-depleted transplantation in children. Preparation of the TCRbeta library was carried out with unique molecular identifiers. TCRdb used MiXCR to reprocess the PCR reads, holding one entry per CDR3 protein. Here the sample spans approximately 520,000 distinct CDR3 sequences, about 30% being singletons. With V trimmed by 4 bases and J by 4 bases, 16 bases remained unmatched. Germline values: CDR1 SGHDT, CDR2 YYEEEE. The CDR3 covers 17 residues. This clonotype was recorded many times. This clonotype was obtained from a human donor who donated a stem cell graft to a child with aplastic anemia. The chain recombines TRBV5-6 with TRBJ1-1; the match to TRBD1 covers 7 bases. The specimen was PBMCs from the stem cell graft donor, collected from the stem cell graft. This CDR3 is CASSNRGRRVGSTEAFF. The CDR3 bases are TGTGCCAGCAGCAATAGGGGGCGTCGGGTAGGGAGCACTGAAGCTTTCTTT. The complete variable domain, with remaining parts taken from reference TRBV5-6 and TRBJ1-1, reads DAGVTQSPTHLIKTRGQQVTLRCSPKSGHDTVSWYQQALGQGPQFIFQYYEEEERQRGNFPDRFSGHQFPNYSSELNVNALLLGDSALYLCASSNRGRRVGSTEAFFGQGTRLTVV.